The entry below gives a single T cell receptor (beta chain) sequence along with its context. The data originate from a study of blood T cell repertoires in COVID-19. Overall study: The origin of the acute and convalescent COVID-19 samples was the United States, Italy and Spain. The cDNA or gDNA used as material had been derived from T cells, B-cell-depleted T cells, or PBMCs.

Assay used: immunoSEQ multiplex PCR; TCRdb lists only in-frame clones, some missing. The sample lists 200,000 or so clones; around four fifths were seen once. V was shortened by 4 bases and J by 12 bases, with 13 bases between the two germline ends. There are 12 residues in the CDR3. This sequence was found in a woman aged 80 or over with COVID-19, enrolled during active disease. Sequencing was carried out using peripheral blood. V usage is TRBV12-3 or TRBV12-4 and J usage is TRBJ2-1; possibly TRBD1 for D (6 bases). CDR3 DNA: TGTGCCAGCAGTTCTTGGGGACAAGCGCAGTTCTTC. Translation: CASSSWGQAQFF.